Sequencing of this T cell receptor (beta chain) was carried out in a study of cytomegalovirus exposure and HLA in healthy donors (dated 2017 in TCRdb). With regard to the full study: According to a later analysis, one platform produced both the 110 or so validation repertoires and the 720 or so repertoires of the first cohort. The study aimed to test whether cataloging public T cell receptors could reveal signatures of past pathogen exposure. Along with the roughly 670-subject first cohort, a separate validation cohort of some 130 different subjects was used. To predict cytomegalovirus infection status, the study combined high-throughput TCR immunosequencing, statistical association of individual TCRs with disease status, and machine learning.

The CDR3 numbers 12 residues from cysteine through phenylalanine. This entry keeps only the CDR3 DNA: 36 bases, framed from base 1. The germline V gene (reference sequence) sets CDR1 to SEHNR and CDR2 to FQNEAQ. V is shortened by 5 bases, J by 2 bases, and the region joining them spans 7 bases. Donors formed part of the validation cohort, which comprised 120 or so subjects and was distinct from the first cohort of 550 to 850 subjects. Results the study describes overall, beyond this receptor: The classifier was reported to diagnose cytomegalovirus status with high specificity and sensitivity in both the original and validation cohorts. In vitro tests confirmed that a few of the cytomegalovirus-associated TCR beta chains recognize cytomegalovirus antigens. In a later analysis, TCRs clustered in the first cohort were found to also tend to co-occur in the approximately 110 validation repertoires, with 94% of cluster scores above 0. A later analysis lacked HLA typing for the validation cohort, so it scored co-occurrence in that cohort across all 120 or so repertoires. Across donors, most TCR sequences were observed very rarely, whereas some public TCRs were present in many individuals. According to the authors, the approach could potentially be generalized to other disease states and immunological phenotypes. The study listed approximately 160 TCR beta chains as associated with cytomegalovirus.

Libraries were built with the immunoSEQ multiplex PCR assay. The source study handled its data this way. A statistical classification framework was developed to diagnose cytomegalovirus status using the catalog of TCR beta chain sequences. Held by TCRdb, this immuneACCESS table contains in-frame sequences only and omits some clones. Under half of the omission traces to an unresolved V gene where checked; the cause of the rest is unknown. V, J and clone size derive from that table, while D and trimming were established from the DNA sequence. This sample gives fewer than 250,000 clones in total; roughly 82% of them show up just once. Jointly, the top ten make up about 1.6% of the sample. With regard to this clone: No antigen is known for it. Base qualities are not provided; no much larger clone lies one nucleotide away.

The receptor chain draws on TRBV7-9 and TRBJ2-7; there is no confident call for the D gene. Material: PBMCs. This receptor was obtained from a woman in her late teens or twenties in good health and CMV-seronegative. The DNA reads TGTGCCAGCAGCCCTATAACCTACGAGCAGTACTTC. This encodes CASSPITYEQYF.